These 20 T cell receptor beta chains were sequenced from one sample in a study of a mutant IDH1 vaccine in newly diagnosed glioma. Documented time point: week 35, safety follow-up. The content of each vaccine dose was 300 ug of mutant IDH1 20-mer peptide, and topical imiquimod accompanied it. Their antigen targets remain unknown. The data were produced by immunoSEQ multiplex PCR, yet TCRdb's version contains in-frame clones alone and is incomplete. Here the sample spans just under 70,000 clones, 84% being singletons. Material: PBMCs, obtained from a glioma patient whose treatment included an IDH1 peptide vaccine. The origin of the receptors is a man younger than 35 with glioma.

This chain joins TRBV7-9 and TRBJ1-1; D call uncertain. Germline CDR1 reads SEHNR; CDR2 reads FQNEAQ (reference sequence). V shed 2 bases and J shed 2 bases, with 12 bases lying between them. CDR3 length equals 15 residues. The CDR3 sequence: CASSLSGPRNTEAFF. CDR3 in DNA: TGTGCCAGCAGCTTATCCGGACCCAGAAACACTGAAGCTTTCTTT.

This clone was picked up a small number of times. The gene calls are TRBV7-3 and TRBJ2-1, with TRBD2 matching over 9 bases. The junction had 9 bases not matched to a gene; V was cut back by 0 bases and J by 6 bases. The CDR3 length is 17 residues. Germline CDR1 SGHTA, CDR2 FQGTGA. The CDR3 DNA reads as TGTGCCAGCAGCTTAACCGCGGGAGGGCCGGTGTCCAATGAGCAGTTCTTC. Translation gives CASSLTAGGPVSNEQFF.

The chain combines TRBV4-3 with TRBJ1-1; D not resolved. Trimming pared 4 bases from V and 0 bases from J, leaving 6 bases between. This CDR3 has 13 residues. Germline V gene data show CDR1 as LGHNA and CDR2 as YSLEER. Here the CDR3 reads CASSRQVNTEAFF. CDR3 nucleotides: TGCGCCAGCAGCCGGCAGGTGAACACTGAAGCTTTCTTT.

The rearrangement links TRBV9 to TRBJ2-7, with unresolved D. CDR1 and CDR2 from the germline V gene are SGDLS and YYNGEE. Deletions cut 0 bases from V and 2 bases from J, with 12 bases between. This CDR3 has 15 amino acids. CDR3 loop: CASSVDWAGAYEQYF. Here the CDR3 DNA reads TGTGCCAGCAGCGTAGACTGGGCAGGAGCCTACGAGCAGTACTTC.

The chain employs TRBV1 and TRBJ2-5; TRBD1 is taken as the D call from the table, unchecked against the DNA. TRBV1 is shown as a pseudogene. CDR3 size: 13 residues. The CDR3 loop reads CTSSQDPLETQYF. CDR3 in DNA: TGCACCAGCAGCCAAGATCCATTAGAGACCCAGTACTTC.

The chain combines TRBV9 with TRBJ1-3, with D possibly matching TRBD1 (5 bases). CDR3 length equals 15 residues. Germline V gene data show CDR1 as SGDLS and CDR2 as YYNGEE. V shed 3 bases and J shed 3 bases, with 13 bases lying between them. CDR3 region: CASSDSGVSGNTIYF. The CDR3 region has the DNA TGTGCCAGCAGCGATTCGGGGGTCAGTGGAAACACCATATATTTT.

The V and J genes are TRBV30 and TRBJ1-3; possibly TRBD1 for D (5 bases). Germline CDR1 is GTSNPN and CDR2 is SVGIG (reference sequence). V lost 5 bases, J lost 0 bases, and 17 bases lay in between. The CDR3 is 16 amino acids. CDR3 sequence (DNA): TGTGCCTGGTGGTGGGGCACGTCGAGCTCTGGAAACACCATATATTTT. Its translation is CAWWWGTSSSGNTIYF.

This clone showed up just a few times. For the CDR3, the DNA is TGTGCCAGCTCACCGATTGGACAGGAGGTGCCACGCACTGAAGCTTTCTTT. Its protein is CASSPIGQEVPRTEAFF. The V call is TRBV18, the J call TRBJ1-1; 7 positions agree with TRBD1. The junction had 14 bases not matched to a gene; V was cut back by 3 bases and J by 4 bases. CDR3 size: 17 residues. CDR1 is KGHSH and CDR2 is LQKENI in the germline V gene.

This chain's CDR3 is CASSPLQRNTEAFF. CDR3 sequence (DNA): TGTGCCAGCAGCCCCCTACAACGGAACACTGAAGCTTTCTTT. The V gene is TRBV7-8, the J gene TRBJ1-1; D ambiguous. Trimming took 5 bases from V and 1 from J, leaving 11 bases between them. The CDR3 covers 14 residues. Germline V gene sequence: CDR1 SGHVS, CDR2 FQNEAQ.

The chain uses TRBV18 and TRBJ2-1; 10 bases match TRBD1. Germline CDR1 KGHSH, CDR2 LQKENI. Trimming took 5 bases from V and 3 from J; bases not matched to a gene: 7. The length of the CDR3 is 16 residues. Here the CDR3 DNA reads TGTGCCAGCTCAGGGGACAGGGGAGAATACTACAATGAGCAGTTCTTC. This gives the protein CASSGDRGEYYNEQFF.

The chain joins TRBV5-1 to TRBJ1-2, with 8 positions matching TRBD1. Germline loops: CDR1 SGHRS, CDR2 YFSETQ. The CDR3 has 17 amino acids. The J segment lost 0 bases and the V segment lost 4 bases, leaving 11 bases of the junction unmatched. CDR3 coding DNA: TGCGCCAGCAGCCCCCGGACAGGGCTGGGAGCTAACTATGGCTACACCTTC. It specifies CASSPRTGLGANYGYTF.

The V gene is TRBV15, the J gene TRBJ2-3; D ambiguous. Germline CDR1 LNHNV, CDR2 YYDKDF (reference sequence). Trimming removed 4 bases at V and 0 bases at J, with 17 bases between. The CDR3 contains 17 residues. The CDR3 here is CATSTPSAAASTDTQYF. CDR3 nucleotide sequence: TGTGCCACCAGCACCCCATCTGCGGCGGCTAGCACAGATACGCAGTATTTT.

CDR3 nucleotides: TGTGCCAGTACGGGGGGTGGGCCCCAGCATTTT. This translates into CASTGGGPQHF. The rearrangement links TRBV19 to TRBJ1-5, with a weak D call TRBD1 (5 bases). The V end was cut by 7 bases, the J end by 9 bases, with 10 bases between. The length of the CDR3 is 11 residues. The germline gives CDR1 LNHDA, CDR2 SQIVND (reference sequence).

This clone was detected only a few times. CDR3 sequence (DNA): TGTGCCAGCTCATCGACACGGTATAGCAATCAGCCCCAGCATTTT. Protein: CASSSTRYSNQPQHF. The chain has TRBV18 and TRBJ1-5; D remains unclear. This CDR3 is 15 amino acids long. With 5 bases removed from V and 0 bases from J, the gap between germline ends came to 11 bases. Per the germline V gene, CDR1 is KGHSH and CDR2 is LQKENI.

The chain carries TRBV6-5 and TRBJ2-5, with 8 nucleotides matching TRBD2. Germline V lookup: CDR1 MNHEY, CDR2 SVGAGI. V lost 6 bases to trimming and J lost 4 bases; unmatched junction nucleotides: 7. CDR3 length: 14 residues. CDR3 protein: CASRTPGGRETQYF. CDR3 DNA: TGTGCCAGCAGAACCCCGGGGGGGAGAGAGACCCAGTACTTC.

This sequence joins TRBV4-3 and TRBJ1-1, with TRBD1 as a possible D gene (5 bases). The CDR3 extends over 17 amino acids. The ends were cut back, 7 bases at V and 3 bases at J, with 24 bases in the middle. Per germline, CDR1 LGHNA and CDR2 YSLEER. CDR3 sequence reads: CASTLGGGDSPYTEAFF. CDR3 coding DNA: TGCGCCAGCACCCTCGGGGGAGGGGACTCCCCCTACACTGAAGCTTTCTTT.

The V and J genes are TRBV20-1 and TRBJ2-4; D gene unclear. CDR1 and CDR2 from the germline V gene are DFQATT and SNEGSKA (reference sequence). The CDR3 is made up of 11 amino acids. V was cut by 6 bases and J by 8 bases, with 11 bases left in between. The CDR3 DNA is TGCAGTGCCCTATATTGGGACATTCAGTACTTC. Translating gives CSALYWDIQYF.

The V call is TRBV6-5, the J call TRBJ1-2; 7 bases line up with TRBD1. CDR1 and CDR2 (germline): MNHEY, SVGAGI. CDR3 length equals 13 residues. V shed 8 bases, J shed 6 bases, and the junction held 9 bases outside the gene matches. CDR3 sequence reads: CASGADRDNGYTF. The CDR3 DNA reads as TGTGCCAGCGGCGCCGACAGGGACAATGGCTACACCTTC.

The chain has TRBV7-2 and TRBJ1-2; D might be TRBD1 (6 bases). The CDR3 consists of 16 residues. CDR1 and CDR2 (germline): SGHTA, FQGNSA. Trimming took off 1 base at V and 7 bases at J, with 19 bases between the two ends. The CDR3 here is CASSLGGQTKARGYTF. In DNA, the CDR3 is TGTGCCAGCAGCTTAGGCGGACAGACCAAAGCGCGTGGCTACACCTTC.

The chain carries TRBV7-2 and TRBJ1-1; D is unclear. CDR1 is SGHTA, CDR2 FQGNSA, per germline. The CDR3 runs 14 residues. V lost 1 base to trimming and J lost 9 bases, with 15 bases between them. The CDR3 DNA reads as TGTGCCAGCAGCTTAGGTTCCGCCCCGGGGAAAGCTTTCTTT. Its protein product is CASSLGSAPGKAFF.